The sequence of this T cell receptor (beta chain) was determined in a study of T cell changes during pregnancy in multiple sclerosis. Only in-frame clones appear in the TCRdb table, and some are missing; sequencing was by immunoSEQ multiplex PCR. This table has some 51,000 clones, 90% to 95% appearing once. The receptor was isolated from a female donor with multiple sclerosis, enrolled in a pregnancy study. Sequences were derived from CD8+ T cells from peripheral blood mononuclear cells, sampled in the first trimester of pregnancy.

The CDR3 DNA sequence: TGTGCCAGCAGCTTCCCGGTTTCCGGGACAGGGCCCTACAATGAGCAGTTCTTC. Its protein is CASSFPVSGTGPYNEQFF. The chain joins TRBV7-8 to TRBJ2-1, with 9 bases fitting TRBD1. CDR1 is SGHVS and CDR2 is FQNEAQ in the germline V gene. The CDR3 is 18 residues long. Germline trimming cut 3 bases from V and 2 bases from J; bases unmatched to any gene: 11.